Presented here are 32 T cell receptor beta chains from one specimen sequenced in a study of shared clonotypes between healthy human individuals. The table came from immunoSEQ multiplex PCR; TCRdb's copy has only in-frame clones and leaves some out. The sample contains 2 million to 2.5 million clones, nearly 97% of which appear only once. The sample was naive CD4+ T cells sorted from blood. Documented subset: CD45RA+ positively selected. The receptor source for this set is a man younger than 35 in good health.

V is TRBV10-1 and J is TRBJ2-2; D call uncertain. V was trimmed by 5 bases and J by 1 base, leaving 8 bases between them. The germline V gene has CDR1 WNHNN and CDR2 SYGVQD (reference sequence). The CDR3 contains 14 residues. In DNA, the CDR3 is TGCGCCAGCAGTTTTAGCCTGAACACCGGGGAGCTGTTTTTT. It is translated as CASSFSLNTGELFF.

The chain uses TRBV10-3 and TRBJ2-2, with 8 nucleotides matching TRBD1. The CDR3 contains 16 residues. Looked up from germline, CDR1 is ENHRY and CDR2 is SYGVKD. V shed 1 base and J 4 bases; nucleotides not matched to a gene: 5. The CDR3 loop reads CAISEFMTGATGELFF. In nucleotides, the CDR3 is TGTGCCATCAGTGAGTTTATGACAGGGGCCACCGGGGAGCTGTTTTTT.

This chain links TRBV28 with TRBJ2-7, with 7 bases aligning to TRBD1. Trimming at V came to 1 base and at J to 7 bases, leaving 7 bases not matched to a gene. The CDR3 runs 14 residues. From germline, CDR1 is MDHEN and CDR2 SYDVKM. CDR3 nucleotide sequence: TGTGCCAGCAGTTTATCGGGCCAGGGGGTTGAGCAGTACTTC. Its protein is CASSLSGQGVEQYF.

The gene calls are TRBV27 and TRBJ1-2; 9 positions match TRBD1. The CDR3 contains 20 residues. CDR1 is MNHEY and CDR2 is SMNVEV in the germline V gene (reference sequence). Unmatched junction bases numbered 18, after V lost 0 bases and J lost 4 bases. CDR3 residues: CASSLSRFTVEQGAIYGYTF. The CDR3 DNA sequence: TGTGCCAGCAGTTTATCGCGTTTCACGGTTGAACAGGGGGCGATCTATGGCTACACCTTC.

The CDR3 here is CASRDTYSGANVLTF. Written as DNA, the CDR3 is TGTGCCAGCCGGGACACGTACTCTGGGGCCAACGTCCTGACTTTC. The chain combines TRBV6-6 with TRBJ2-6; D possibly corresponds to TRBD1 (6 bases). The V end was cut by 8 bases, the J end by 0 bases, with 11 bases between. Germline CDR1 is MNHNY and CDR2 is SVGAGI (reference sequence). This CDR3 contains 15 residues.

The CDR3 DNA sequence: TGTGCCAGCAGCTTAGGCGTGGCTGTAATCGATGAGCAGTTCTTC. It specifies CASSLGVAVIDEQFF. The chain combines TRBV11-3 with TRBJ2-1; the D is unclear. Trimming left V 1 base short and J 8 bases short, with 15 bases between. This CDR3 is 15 amino acids long. Germline lookup yields CDR1 SGHNT and CDR2 YENEEA. The full variable domain, completed using reference TRBV11-3 and TRBJ2-1, is EAGVVQSPRYKIIEKKQPVAFWCNPISGHNTLYWYLQNLGQGPELLIRYENEEAVDDSQLPKDRFSAERLKGVDSTLKIQPAELGDSAVYLCASSLGVAVIDEQFFGPGTRLTVL.

V and J are TRBV7-2 and TRBJ2-1; D call uncertain. Germline CDR1 SGHTA, CDR2 FQGNSA. The CDR3 is made up of 13 amino acids. V gave up 3 bases and J gave up 8 bases, with 11 bases separating them. The CDR3 loop is CASSFYKSHEQFF. CDR3 bases: TGTGCCAGCAGCTTTTACAAAAGCCATGAGCAGTTCTTC.

The genes are TRBV7-2 and TRBJ1-1; no clear D. Germline-derived CDR1 and CDR2 are SGHTA and FQGNSA. The CDR3 is 12 residues long. V lost 4 bases to trimming and J lost 0 bases, with 3 bases between them. CDR3 nucleotide sequence: TGTGCCAGCAGCTATGTGAACACTGAAGCTTTCTTT. It translates to CASSYVNTEAFF.

This chain links TRBV4-1 with TRBJ2-7, with 10 positions matching TRBD2. Germline-derived CDR1 and CDR2 are MGHRA and YSYEKL. The CDR3 has 15 residues. J lost 4 bases, V lost 3 bases, and 6 bases had no gene match. DNA for the CDR3: TGCGCCAGCAGCCATAACCTAGCGGGAGAATACGAGCAGTACTTC. Protein: CASSHNLAGEYEQYF.

This chain links TRBV29-1 with TRBJ1-3; no firm D call. Germline V lookup: CDR1 SQVTM, CDR2 ANQGSEA. Trimming removed 7 bases from V and 0 bases from J, with 7 bases in between. The CDR3 extends over 12 amino acids. CDR3 amino acids: CSAWSSGNTIYF. The CDR3 DNA is TGCAGCGCCTGGAGCTCTGGAAACACCATATATTTT.

The chain is built from TRBV2 and TRBJ2-3, with a tentative D call TRBD2 (6 bases). Germline V gives CDR1 SNHLY, CDR2 FYNNEI. The CDR3 extends over 15 amino acids. Deletions cut 4 bases from V and 3 bases from J, with 14 bases between. The CDR3 here is CASSGRGANTDTQYF. The CDR3 DNA follows: TGTGCCAGCAGTGGGAGGGGCGCCAATACAGATACGCAGTATTTT.

The chain uses TRBV5-1 and TRBJ1-1; a possible D gene is TRBD1 (5 bases). This CDR3 spans 14 amino acids. CDR1 SGHRS and CDR2 YFSETQ come from the germline V gene. The V and J ends lost 6 bases and 5 bases respectively, with 17 bases between them. CDR3 sequence: CASTQQDLGTEAFF. In DNA, the CDR3 is TGCGCCAGCACCCAACAGGACCTCGGGACTGAAGCTTTCTTT.

Worth noting for this clone: The identical CDR3 is also encoded by other nucleotide sequences in the sample. The V and J genes are TRBV5-1 and TRBJ2-2; 7 nucleotides agree with TRBD2. Trimming at V came to 0 bases and at J to 4 bases, leaving 3 bases not matched to a gene. Germline V gene lookup returns CDR1 SGHRS and CDR2 YFSETQ. The CDR3 totals 15 residues. The CDR3 loop is CASSLEASGTGELFF. CDR3 sequence (DNA): TGCGCCAGCAGCTTGGAGGCTAGCGGCACCGGGGAGCTGTTTTTT.

The gene calls are TRBV12-5 and TRBJ2-2; no clear D gene. The V gene's germline CDR1 is LGHNT and CDR2 FRNRAP. Trimming shortened V by 3 bases and J by 5 bases, and 10 bases separated the two germline ends. The CDR3 totals 14 residues. The CDR3 DNA reads TGTGCTAGTGGTTTCTCATGGGGTACCGGGGAGCTGTTTTTT. This encodes CASGFSWGTGELFF.

The rearrangement joins TRBV19 to TRBJ2-1, with D unresolved. Per the germline V gene, CDR1 is LNHDA and CDR2 is SQIVND (reference sequence). Trimming left V 1 base short and J 2 bases short, with 15 bases between. CDR3 length: 17 residues. CDR3 sequence: CASSIVGPALAYNEQFF. The CDR3, as DNA: TGTGCCAGTAGTATAGTAGGCCCGGCTCTTGCCTACAATGAGCAGTTCTTC.

The chain has TRBV5-6 and TRBJ2-2; 8 bases align to TRBD2. Trimming took 4 bases from V and 2 from J; bases not matched to a gene: 4. The CDR3 totals 15 residues. The germline V gene encodes CDR1 SGHDT and CDR2 YYEEEE. CDR3 coding DNA: TGTGCCAGCAGCGGCCGGGGGGGAAACACCGGGGAGCTGTTTTTT. This translates into CASSGRGGNTGELFF.

CDR3 residues: CASSLSIGRGSYGYTF. In DNA, the CDR3 is TGTGCCAGCAGTTTATCGATTGGCAGGGGATCCTATGGCTACACCTTC. The rearrangement joins TRBV27 to TRBJ1-2; possible D gene TRBD1, 6 bases. Germline V CDR1 and CDR2: MNHEY, SMNVEV (reference sequence). The CDR3 has 16 amino acids. Trimming left V 0 bases short and J 4 bases short, with 15 bases between.

Concerning this clone: This same CDR3 is encoded by further DNA sequences in the sample. V and J are TRBV11-2 and TRBJ2-7; D is unresolved. The CDR3 covers 14 residues. V gave up 5 bases and J gave up 0 bases, with 11 bases separating them. The V gene's germline CDR1 is SGHAT and CDR2 FQNNGV. The CDR3 DNA reads as TGTGCCAGCAGCCGTGACACATTCTCCTACGAGCAGTACTTC. Residues: CASSRDTFSYEQYF.

The chain uses TRBV5-1 and TRBJ2-5; a weak D match, TRBD1 (5 bases). Per the germline V gene, CDR1 is SGHRS and CDR2 is YFSETQ. Trimming left V 0 bases short and J 2 bases short, with 11 bases between. The CDR3 is made up of 15 amino acids. The CDR3 DNA follows: TGCGCCAGCAGCTTGGTGGGGCTGGATCAAGAGACCCAGTACTTC. Protein: CASSLVGLDQETQYF.

The chain links TRBV30 to TRBJ1-1; 7 bases agree with TRBD1. There are 11 residues in the CDR3. V gave up 1 base and J gave up 12 bases; unmatched junction bases: 5. Germline V lookup: CDR1 GTSNPN, CDR2 SVGIG (reference sequence). CDR3 protein: CAWSGDRETFF. Written as DNA, the CDR3 is TGTGCCTGGAGTGGAGACAGGGAGACTTTCTTT.

The chain joins TRBV7-2 to TRBJ2-4, with 8 bases matching TRBD2. V was clipped by 5 bases and J by 8 bases; unmatched bases: 8. The V gene's germline CDR1 is SGHTA and CDR2 FQGNSA. There are 14 residues in the CDR3. Here the CDR3 DNA reads TGTGCCAGCAGCCCACCGGGGGGGAGAGACATTCAGTACTTC. This translates into CASSPPGGRDIQYF.

The chain recombines TRBV2 with TRBJ2-3; no firm D call. The CDR3 extends over 12 amino acids. Trimming left V 7 bases short and J 5 bases short, with 10 bases between. Germline-derived CDR1 and CDR2 are SNHLY and FYNNEI. CDR3 coding DNA: TGTGCCAGCACCTCCTTTGGAGATACGCAGTATTTT. The encoded protein is CASTSFGDTQYF.

The chain employs TRBV5-8 and TRBJ1-2; possible D gene TRBD1, 5 bases. Between the trimmed V and J ends, which lost 4 bases and 5 bases, there was a span of 15 bases. CDR3 size: 14 residues. In germline, CDR1 is SGHTS, CDR2 YDEGEE. CDR3 sequence reads: CASSPNAWGYGYTF. In DNA, the CDR3 is TGTGCCAGCAGCCCGAACGCGTGGGGGTATGGCTACACCTTC.

The chain combines TRBV2 with TRBJ1-4; 7 nucleotides align to TRBD1. The CDR3 is 14 amino acids. The germline gives CDR1 SNHLY, CDR2 FYNNEI. V was pared by 4 bases and J by 8 bases, with 7 bases of the junction left unmatched. The CDR3 DNA reads TGTGCCAGCAGTGTATCAGGGGGTGGAGAAAAACTGTTTTTT. This sequence encodes CASSVSGGGEKLFF. Drawing the rest from reference TRBV2 and TRBJ1-4, the complete variable domain is EPEVTQTPSHQVTQMGQEVILRCVPISNHLYFYWYRQILGQKVEFLVSFYNNEISEKSEIFDDQFSVERPDGSNFTLKIRSTKLEDSAMYFCASSVSGGGEKLFFGSGTQLSVL.

CDR3 DNA sequence: TGTGCCAGCAGTTTTGAGGGAGATAATTCACCCCTCCACTTT. Translation gives CASSFEGDNSPLHF. This chain uses TRBV28 with TRBJ1-6; D unresolved. The CDR3 is 14 residues long. Germline CDR1 is MDHEN and CDR2 is SYDVKM. V was cut by 3 bases and J by 5 bases, with 8 bases left in between.

The chain couples TRBV2 to TRBJ2-7, with 11 bases matching TRBD1. Germline values: CDR1 SNHLY, CDR2 FYNNEI. The CDR3 is 14 residues long. V gave up 6 bases and J gave up 0 bases; unmatched junction bases: 1. The CDR3 is CASRDRGLSYEQYF. The CDR3 DNA sequence: TGTGCCAGCAGGGACAGGGGGCTCTCCTACGAGCAGTACTTC.

Comment on this clone: The sample carries other DNA sequences with the same CDR3. This rearrangement joins TRBV6-5 to TRBJ2-3, with D possibly being TRBD1 (6 bases). The CDR3 spans 16 residues. The V end was cut by 2 bases, the J end by 1 base, with 13 bases between. Germline assignment: CDR1 MNHEY and CDR2 SVGAGI. CDR3 coding DNA: TGTGCCAGCAGTTACGGGGCAGGGGTGGGCACAGATACGCAGTATTTT. It specifies CASSYGAGVGTDTQYF.

The chain recombines TRBV6-6 with TRBJ1-2; 8 bases line up with TRBD1. Germline CDR1 reads MNHNY; CDR2 reads SVGAGI (reference sequence). The CDR3 runs 14 residues. The ends lost 2 bases at V and 6 bases at J; junction bases unmatched: 5. CDR3 region: CASSYPRGRDGYTF. The CDR3 nucleotides are TGTGCCAGCAGTTACCCCAGGGGGCGCGATGGCTACACCTTC.

The chain combines TRBV10-3 with TRBJ2-7; TRBD2 agrees at 8 bases. This CDR3 contains 15 residues. Germline CDR1 ENHRY, CDR2 SYGVKD. The trim removed 2 bases at V and 4 bases at J, leaving 7 bases unmatched. The CDR3 sequence is CAISERASGPYEQYF. The CDR3 nucleotides read TGTGCCATCAGTGAGAGGGCTAGCGGGCCTTACGAGCAGTACTTC.

This chain joins TRBV6-1 and TRBJ1-5; a weak D match, TRBD1 (5 bases). Between the trimmed V and J ends, which lost 3 bases and 7 bases, there was a span of 10 bases. CDR3 size: 13 residues. Germline V CDR1 and CDR2: MNHNS, SASEGT. Here the CDR3 reads CASSDFWGQPQHF. For the CDR3, the DNA is TGTGCCAGCAGTGATTTTTGGGGGCAGCCCCAGCATTTT.

The chain combines TRBV30 with TRBJ1-1; no clear D gene. There are 13 residues in the CDR3. Germline lookup yields CDR1 GTSNPN and CDR2 SVGIG (reference sequence). Trimming shortened V by 4 bases and J by 6 bases, and 15 bases separated the two germline ends. The CDR3 is CAWMVRQYAEAFF. CDR3 sequence (DNA): TGTGCCTGGATGGTTAGGCAGTACGCTGAAGCTTTCTTT. The full variable domain, its missing parts supplied by reference TRBV30 and TRBJ1-1, is SQTIHQWPATLVQPVGSPLSLECTVEGTSNPNLYWYRQAAGRGLQLLFYSVGIGQISSEVPQNLSASRPQDRQFILSSKKLLLSDSGFYLCAWMVRQYAEAFFGQGTRLTVV.

The chain carries TRBV14 and TRBJ2-1; no firm D call. With 4 bases removed from V and 6 bases from J, the gap between germline ends came to 16 bases. Germline values: CDR1 SGHDN, CDR2 FVKESK. The CDR3 runs 15 residues. The CDR3 DNA reads as TGTGCCAGCAGCCGGGTGGTGACCGCCTCCAATGAGCAGTTCTTC. It yields the protein CASSRVVTASNEQFF.